These 25 T cell receptor beta chains were sequenced from one sample in a study of T cells in Graves' hyperthyroidism and ophthalmopathy (dated by TCRdb to about 2019). Libraries were prepared through multiplex PCR. The reads were generated on an Illumina HiSeq 2000. TCR beta CDR3 regions were amplified from RNA transcripts. A first-round RT-PCR of the TCR CDR3 used the HTBI primer set with the Qiagen OneStep RT-PCR kit. TCRdb applied fastp at Q25 and MiXCR to the public reads, then kept only in-frame beta chains. All rows with the same CDR3 protein become a single entry with the most common DNA and genes. The sample table shows over 550,000 distinct CDR3 sequences, and approximately 15% are seen once. More than 15% of the sample rests with the top ten. The sample comprised blood. The receptor source for this set is a woman aged 18-29 years with Graves' hyperthyroidism.

This clonotype appeared many times. The CDR3 region has the DNA TGTGCCAGCAGTTTAAGTGAAAAACTGTTTTTT. As protein: CASSLSEKLFF. The chain recombines TRBV12-3 or TRBV12-4 with TRBJ1-4; D call uncertain. The CDR3 spans 11 residues. Trimming removed 2 bases at V and 7 bases at J, with 2 bases between.

Ten or more counts support this clonotype. CDR3: CASSVDATPYEQYF. In DNA form, the CDR3 reads TGTGCCAGCAGCGTAGATGCGACTCCCTACGAGCAGTACTTC. The gene calls are TRBV9 and TRBJ2-7; D gene uncertain. The germline V and J ends were trimmed by 0 bases and 2 bases, with 9 bases remaining between them. Per germline, CDR1 SGDLS and CDR2 YYNGEE. This CDR3 has 14 amino acids.

This clonotype was counted at least ten times. The chain combines TRBV11-3 with TRBJ2-3, with TRBD1 matching 7 bases. The CDR3 has 15 residues. Germline values: CDR1 SGHNT, CDR2 YENEEA. After removal of 1 base from V and 6 bases from J, the junction contained 7 bases not matched to a gene. CDR3: CASSLGVGTVDTQYF. In DNA form, the CDR3 reads TGTGCCAGCAGCTTAGGCGTTGGGACAGTGGATACGCAGTATTTT.

This clonotype was observed many times. V and J are TRBV9 and TRBJ2-3; weak D call: TRBD2 (7 bases). CDR1 is SGDLS and CDR2 is YYNGEE in the germline V gene. This CDR3 has 15 amino acids. Trimming left V 0 bases short and J 7 bases short, with 15 bases between. CDR3 bases: TGTGCCAGCAGCGTAGTGACGGGGGGCGCGTATACGCAGTATTTT. This gives the protein CASSVVTGGAYTQYF.

The chain combines TRBV20-1 with TRBJ2-5, with D perhaps TRBD2 (6 bases). This CDR3 is built from 17 residues. The germline CDR1 and CDR2 sequences are DFQATT and SNEGSKA (reference sequence). Trimming stripped 2 bases from V and 9 bases from J, with 28 bases between. CDR3 region: CSARHRNTSRSKRAQYF. The CDR3 DNA reads as TGCAGTGCTAGACACCGTAACACTAGCAGGAGTAAAAGGGCCCAGTACTTC.

This clonotype appeared a few times. The chain recombines TRBV6-5 with TRBJ2-2; no firm D call. The ends were cut back, 2 bases at V and 6 bases at J, with 10 bases in the middle. Germline loops: CDR1 MNHEY, CDR2 SVGAGI. This CDR3 has 14 residues. In DNA form, the CDR3 reads TGTGCCAGCAGTTACACCGACGTCCCCGGGGAGCTGTTTTTT. This encodes CASSYTDVPGELFF.

The chain employs TRBV24-1 and TRBJ2-1; D is perhaps TRBD1 (6 bases). CDR3 size: 14 residues. V was trimmed by 1 base and J by 6 bases, leaving 9 bases between them. Germline lookup yields CDR1 KGHDR and CDR2 SFDVKD. The CDR3: CATSDLQGGNEQFF. For the CDR3, the DNA is TGTGCCACCAGTGATTTACAGGGCGGCAATGAGCAGTTCTTC.

This chain uses TRBV10-3 with TRBJ1-1; no clear D gene. From germline, CDR1 is ENHRY and CDR2 SYGVKD. The CDR3 spans 14 residues. V lost 10 bases and J 0 bases, leaving 15 bases between the germline ends. This CDR3 reads CATNHNGMNTEAFF. DNA for the CDR3: TGTGCCACCAACCACAACGGAATGAACACTGAAGCTTTCTTT.

This clonotype has a handful of counts. The chain has TRBV18 and TRBJ2-7; 11 bases agree with TRBD1. Germline trimming cut 0 bases from V and 2 bases from J; bases unmatched to any gene: 3. There are 16 residues in the CDR3. The germline V gene has CDR1 KGHSH and CDR2 LQKENI. The CDR3 region is CASSPPDRGLPYEQYF. Written as DNA, the CDR3 is TGTGCCAGCTCACCACCGGACAGGGGGCTTCCCTACGAGCAGTACTTC.

Note on this clonotype: It may be a read error: a sequence one base away is much more abundant. The chain combines TRBV13 with TRBJ1-1, with TRBD1 matching over 10 bases. The CDR3 loop spans 17 amino acids. The ends lost 7 bases at V and 1 base at J; junction bases unmatched: 12. From germline, CDR1 is PRHDT and CDR2 FYEKMQ (reference sequence). Here the CDR3 DNA reads TGTGCCAGCAACAGATGGGACAGGGGCGGAGGGAACACTGAAGCTTTCTTT. This gives the protein CASNRWDRGGGNTEAFF.

The V gene is TRBV5-1, the J gene TRBJ2-4, with D perhaps matching TRBD2 (6 bases). This CDR3 has 13 amino acids. Germline V gives CDR1 SGHRS, CDR2 YFSETQ. With 0 bases removed from V and 7 bases from J, the gap between germline ends came to 8 bases. The CDR3 DNA reads TGCGCCAGCAGCTTGGCGGGAGTGAACATTCAGTACTTC. Translating gives CASSLAGVNIQYF.

This clonotype was seen ten or more times. V is TRBV14 and J is TRBJ2-3; D not certain. Trimming pared 2 bases from V and 6 bases from J, leaving 6 bases between. This CDR3 is built from 12 residues. CDR1 is SGHDN, CDR2 FVKESK, per germline. The CDR3 DNA reads as TGTGCCAGCAGCCAATACCAGGATACGCAGTATTTT. It specifies CASSQYQDTQYF.

J is TRBJ2-5 and V is TRBV20-1, with TRBD2 identical over 10 bases. This CDR3 spans 16 amino acids. The V gene's germline CDR1 is DFQATT and CDR2 SNEGSKA (reference sequence). J gave up 1 base and V 0 bases, and 5 bases lay outside the gene matches. The CDR3 loop reads CSARDLSGGGQETQYF. The CDR3 nucleotides are TGCAGTGCTAGAGATCTGAGCGGGGGGGGCCAAGAGACCCAGTACTTC.

A few counts support this clonotype. This rearrangement joins TRBV7-6 to TRBJ1-1; D not certain. In germline, CDR1 is SGHVS, CDR2 FNYEAQ. The CDR3 spans 13 residues. The V gene lost 6 bases and the J gene lost 0 bases, with 8 bases spanning the gap. CDR3 region: CASSFDVNTEAFF. Written as DNA, the CDR3 is TGTGCCAGCAGTTTCGATGTGAACACTGAAGCTTTCTTT.

The CDR3 coding sequence is TGTGCCAGCAGTGAAGTAGTAGGGTACACCGGGGAGCTGTTTTTT. This encodes CASSEVVGYTGELFF. The chain couples TRBV6-1 to TRBJ2-2; D is uncertain. The CDR3 extends over 15 amino acids. Trimming stripped 1 base from V and 3 bases from J, with 9 bases between. Germline V lookup: CDR1 MNHNS, CDR2 SASEGT.

The chain combines TRBV20-1 with TRBJ2-5; maybe TRBD1 (6 bases). Germline V gene sequence: CDR1 DFQATT, CDR2 SNEGSKA (reference sequence). V lost 0 bases to trimming and J lost 3 bases, with 8 bases between them. The CDR3 sequence is 13 residues long. The CDR3 reads CSARDPGEETQYF. In DNA form, the CDR3 reads TGCAGTGCTAGAGATCCAGGGGAAGAGACCCAGTACTTC.

This clonotype was found a few times. This rearrangement joins TRBV28 to TRBJ2-3; perhaps D is TRBD1 or TRBD2 (5 bases each). V dropped 3 bases and J dropped 0 bases, with 16 bases sitting between them. CDR1 is MDHEN and CDR2 is SYDVKM in the germline V gene. The CDR3 sequence is 17 residues long. CDR3 DNA sequence: TGTGCCAGCAGTTTTTCCCCTCCCGGGACCAGCACAGATACGCAGTATTTT. This gives the protein CASSFSPPGTSTDTQYF.

As DNA, the CDR3 is TGCAGTGCTAGAGGAGGGAGAGAGGGGCGGGGGGACACAGATACGCAGTATTTT. Protein: CSARGGREGRGDTDTQYF. The J gene is TRBJ2-3, the V gene TRBV20-1; TRBD2 aligns across 8 bases. Per germline, CDR1 DFQATT and CDR2 SNEGSKA (reference sequence). The CDR3 consists of 18 residues. V shed 1 base and J 2 bases; nucleotides not matched to a gene: 14.

This rearrangement joins TRBV20-1 to TRBJ2-7; TRBD1 matches 8 bases. In germline, CDR1 is DFQATT, CDR2 SNEGSKA (reference sequence). CDR3 length: 17 amino acids. V dropped 5 bases and J dropped 0; count of bases not matched to a gene: 15. CDR3 bases: TGCAGTGCTTACCAGGGGAGACAGGGGCCCAGCTCCTACGAGCAGTACTTC. Amino acid sequence: CSAYQGRQGPSSYEQYF.

At least ten counts were recorded for this clonotype. The CDR3 loop is CASTGPAEETQYF. In DNA, the CDR3 is TGTGCCAGCACCGGACCTGCGGAGGAGACCCAGTACTTC. The chain carries TRBV6-1 and TRBJ2-5; D unresolved. The CDR3 is 13 amino acids. Germline V gives CDR1 MNHNS, CDR2 SASEGT. V shed 7 bases and J shed 5 bases, with 14 bases lying between them.

This clonotype occurred once. A clone one base away is much larger, so this may be a read error. The chain carries TRBV28 and TRBJ2-7; the D call may be TRBD1 or TRBD2 (5 bases each). Germline CDR1 is MDHEN and CDR2 is SYDVKM. The V end lost 4 bases, the J end lost 9 bases, and 19 bases lay between the germline ends. This CDR3 contains 14 residues. The CDR3 region is CASSSTRARGGQYF. CDR3 coding DNA: TGTGCCAGCAGTTCGACTCGGGCCCGGGGCGGGCAGTACTTC. Filled out from reference TRBV28 and TRBJ2-7, the complete variable domain reads DVKVTQSSRYLVKRTGEKVFLECVQDMDHENMFWYRQDPGLGLRLIYFSYDVKMKEKGDIPEGYSVSREKKERFSLILESASTNQTSMYLCASSSTRARGGQYFGPGTRLTVT.

This clonotype was seen at least ten times. The rearrangement joins TRBV7-9 to TRBJ2-7; 7 bases fit TRBD2. The germline gives CDR1 SEHNR, CDR2 FQNEAQ (reference sequence). The CDR3 covers 16 residues. J gave up 3 bases and V 2 bases, and 10 bases lay outside the gene matches. The CDR3 bases are TGTGCCAGCAGCTTAAGGACCCGCGGGGGAGGCTACGAGCAGTACTTC. Its translation: CASSLRTRGGGYEQYF.

The table lists this clonotype with a few counts. The CDR3 DNA sequence: TGCGCCAGCAGCTTTGTTTCCGGGACAGGGAACACTGAAGCTTTCTTT. Residues: CASSFVSGTGNTEAFF. The chain links TRBV5-1 to TRBJ1-1; 8 positions agree with TRBD1. This CDR3 comprises 16 residues. The V segment lost 2 bases and the J segment 1 base; nucleotides outside the gene matches: 7. From germline, CDR1 is SGHRS and CDR2 YFSETQ.

The chain carries TRBV18 and TRBJ1-2; D unresolved. V lost 4 bases to trimming and J lost 0 bases, with 9 bases between them. There are 14 residues in the CDR3. Germline CDR1 and CDR2: KGHSH and LQKENI. The CDR3 nucleotides are TGTGCCAGCTCACGGGGAGAAGCTAACTATGGCTACACCTTC. It translates to CASSRGEANYGYTF.

The chain recombines TRBV7-2 with TRBJ1-2, with D unclear. With 2 bases removed from V and 6 bases from J, the gap between germline ends came to 7 bases. Germline lookup yields CDR1 SGHTA and CDR2 FQGNSA. CDR3 length: 12 residues. CDR3 DNA sequence: TGTGCCAGCAGCTTACGCGGGGATGGCTACACCTTC. This encodes CASSLRGDGYTF.